The present entry profiles one T cell receptor (beta chain) with its context. These data belong to a study of T cell clones after liver transplantation. Using immunoSEQ multiplex PCR, the repertoire was profiled, and TCRdb retains in-frame clones only, with some absent. The sample shows approximately 18,000 clones, over 75% of them seen only once. Deletions cut 5 bases from V and 2 bases from J, with 7 bases between. The CDR3 sequence is 13 residues long. The V gene's germline CDR1 is SEHNR and CDR2 FQNEAQ (reference sequence). This rearrangement joins TRBV7-9 to TRBJ1-3; the D is unclear. The specimen comprised CD8+ T cells from blood, sampled 45 to 46 months after liver transplant. The TCR sequence derives from a human patient who received a liver transplant. Some T cells may be provided by the graft donor. The CDR3 DNA reads TGTGCCAGCAGCCCCTCAGCTGGAAACACCATATATTTT. This sequence encodes CASSPSAGNTIYF.